This TCR beta chain was retrieved from a study of shared clonotypes between healthy human individuals. The CDR3 spans 15 residues. Germline V gives CDR1 SQVTM, CDR2 ANQGSEA. With V trimmed by 4 bases and J by 8 bases, 15 bases remained unmatched. The repertoire was sequenced with immunoSEQ multiplex PCR; TCRdb's copy has only in-frame clones and lacks some. Of approximately 2.3 million clones detected, 90% to 95% appear once; the ten largest clones hold about 0.39%. Only Caucasian adults living in Nashville, Tennessee served as donors. Both subsets, CD45RA+ naive and CD45RA-negative memory, were split from the CD4+ cells.

The V call is TRBV29-1, the J call TRBJ1-2; 8 bases fit TRBD1. The specimen was naive CD4+ T cells from PBMCs. Subset noted: CD45RA+ positively selected. The TCR originated in a young man in good health. Some clones in this sample may be carry-over from other donors' samples. This chain's CDR3 is CSVVLQGANWGGYTF. As DNA, the CDR3 is TGCAGCGTTGTACTGCAGGGGGCTAATTGGGGAGGCTACACCTTC. The full variable domain, with the rest looked up from reference TRBV29-1 and TRBJ1-2, is SAVISQKPSRDICQRGTSLTIQCQVDSQVTMMFWYRQQPGQSLTLIATANQGSEATYESGFVIDKFPISRPNLTFSTLTVSNMSPEDSSIYLCSVVLQGANWGGYTFGSGTRLTVV.